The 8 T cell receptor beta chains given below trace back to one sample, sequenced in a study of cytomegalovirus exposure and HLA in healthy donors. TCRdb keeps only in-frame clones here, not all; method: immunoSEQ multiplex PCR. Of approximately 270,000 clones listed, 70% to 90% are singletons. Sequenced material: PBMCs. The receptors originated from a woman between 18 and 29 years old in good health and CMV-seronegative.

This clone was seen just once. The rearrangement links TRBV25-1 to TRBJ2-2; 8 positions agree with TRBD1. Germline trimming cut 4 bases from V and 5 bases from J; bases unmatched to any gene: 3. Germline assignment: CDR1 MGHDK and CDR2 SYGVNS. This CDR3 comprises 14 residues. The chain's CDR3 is CASSVTGDTGELFF. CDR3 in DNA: TGTGCCAGCAGTGTGACAGGGGATACCGGGGAGCTGTTTTTT.

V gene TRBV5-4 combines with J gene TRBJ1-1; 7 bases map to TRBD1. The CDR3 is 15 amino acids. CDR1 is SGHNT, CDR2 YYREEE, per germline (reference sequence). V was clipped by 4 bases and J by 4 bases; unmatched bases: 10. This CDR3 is CASSGTVNTRTEAFF. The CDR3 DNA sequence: TGTGCCAGCAGCGGGACAGTCAATACGCGCACTGAAGCTTTCTTT. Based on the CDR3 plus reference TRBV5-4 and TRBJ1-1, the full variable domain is ETGVTQSPTHLIKTRGQQVTLRCSSQSGHNTVSWYQQALGQGPQFIFQYYREEENGRGNFPPRFSGLQFPNYSSELNVNALELDDSALYLCASSGTVNTRTEAFFGQGTRLTVV.

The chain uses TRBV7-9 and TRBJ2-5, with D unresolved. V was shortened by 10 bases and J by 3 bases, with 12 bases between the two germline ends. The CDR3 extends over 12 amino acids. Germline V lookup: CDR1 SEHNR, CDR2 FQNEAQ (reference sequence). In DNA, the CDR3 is TGTGCCAACTCACGATTAGAAGAGACCCAGTACTTC. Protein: CANSRLEETQYF. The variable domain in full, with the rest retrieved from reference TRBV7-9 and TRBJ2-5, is DTGVSQNPRHKITKRGQNVTFRCDPISEHNRLYWYRQTLGQGPEFLTYFQNEAQLEKSRLLSDRFSAERPKGSFSTLEIQRTEQGDSAMYLCANSRLEETQYFGPGTRLLVL.

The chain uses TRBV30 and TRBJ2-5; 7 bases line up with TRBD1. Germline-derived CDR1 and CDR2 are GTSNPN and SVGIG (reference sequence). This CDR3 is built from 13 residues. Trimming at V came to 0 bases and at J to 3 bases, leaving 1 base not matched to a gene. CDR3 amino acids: CAWSVGQKETQYF. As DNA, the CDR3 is TGTGCCTGGAGTGTGGGACAGAAAGAGACCCAGTACTTC. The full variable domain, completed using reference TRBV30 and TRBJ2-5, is SQTIHQWPATLVQPVGSPLSLECTVEGTSNPNLYWYRQAAGRGLQLLFYSVGIGQISSEVPQNLSASRPQDRQFILSSKKLLLSDSGFYLCAWSVGQKETQYFGPGTRLLVL.

CDR3 amino acids: CASSLPDQRGYTF. The CDR3, as DNA: TGTGCCAGCAGTTTACCGGACCAGCGGGGCTACACCTTC. The V call is TRBV6-1, the J call TRBJ1-2; D gene unclear. This CDR3 comprises 13 residues. Between the trimmed V and J ends, which lost 5 bases and 8 bases, there was a span of 15 bases. Germline V gene data show CDR1 as MNHNS and CDR2 as SASEGT.

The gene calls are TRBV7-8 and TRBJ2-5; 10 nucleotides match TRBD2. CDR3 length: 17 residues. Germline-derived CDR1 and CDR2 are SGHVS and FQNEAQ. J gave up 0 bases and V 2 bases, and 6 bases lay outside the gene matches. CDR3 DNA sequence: TGTGCCAGCAGCTTACCTCTAGCGGGAGCTTACCAAGAGACCCAGTACTTC. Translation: CASSLPLAGAYQETQYF.

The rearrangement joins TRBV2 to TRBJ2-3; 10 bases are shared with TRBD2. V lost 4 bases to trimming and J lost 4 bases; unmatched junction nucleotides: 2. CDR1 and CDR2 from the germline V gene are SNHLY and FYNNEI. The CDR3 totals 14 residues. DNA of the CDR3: TGTGCCAGCAGTGTCAGCGGGGGGGCAGATACGCAGTATTTT. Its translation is CASSVSGGADTQYF.

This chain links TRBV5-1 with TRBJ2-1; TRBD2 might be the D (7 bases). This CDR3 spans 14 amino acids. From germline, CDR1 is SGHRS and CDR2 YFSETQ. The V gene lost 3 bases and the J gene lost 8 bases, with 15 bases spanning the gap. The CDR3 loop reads CASSSGGRWHEQFF. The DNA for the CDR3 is TGCGCCAGCAGCTCCGGGGGGCGCTGGCATGAGCAGTTCTTC.